Below are 30 T cell receptor beta chains sequenced from a single sample in a study of T-cell memory formation after mild COVID-19. From the 5' RACE reads, TCRdb called clonotypes with MiXCR, one entry per CDR3 protein. The sample holds fewer than 250,000 distinct CDR3 sequences, under 12% seen once. The source material was PBMCs or a T cell subset sorted from them (not recorded which). The receptors here all came from a man younger than 35 who had mild COVID-19 (a few samples of this study predate the infection). Cell type and time point are not known.

The chain couples TRBV5-1 to TRBJ2-4; tentatively, D is TRBD1 (5 bases). Germline V gives CDR1 SGHRS, CDR2 YFSETQ. This CDR3 is built from 14 residues. V shed 2 bases and J shed 6 bases, with 12 bases lying between them. CDR3 coding DNA: TGCGCCAGCAGCTTTATAGGACAAACAAACATTCAGTACTTC. It translates to CASSFIGQTNIQYF. The entire variable domain, with the rest obtained from reference TRBV5-1 and TRBJ2-4, is as follows: KAGVTQTPRYLIKTRGQQVTLSCSPISGHRSVSWYQQTPGQGLQFLFEYFSETQRNKGNFPGRFSGRQFSNSRSEMNVSTLELGDSALYLCASSFIGQTNIQYFGAGTRLSVL.

This clonotype has a handful of counts. The CDR3 protein is CASSQGPSTDTQYF. CDR3 nucleotides: TGCGCCAGCAGCCAAGGTCCTAGCACAGATACGCAGTATTTT. The chain is built from TRBV4-3 and TRBJ2-3; the D is unclear. CDR3 size: 14 residues. Deletions cut 1 base from V and 0 bases from J, with 5 bases between. The germline V gene has CDR1 LGHNA and CDR2 YSLEER.

The rearrangement links TRBV24-1 to TRBJ1-2, with unresolved D. The CDR3 consists of 11 residues. Trimming removed 4 bases from V and 4 bases from J, with 3 bases in between. Germline assignment: CDR1 KGHDR and CDR2 SFDVKD. The CDR3 sequence is CATSDVYGYTF. As DNA, the CDR3 is TGTGCCACCAGTGACGTCTATGGCTACACCTTC.

The rearrangement joins TRBV4-3 to TRBJ2-7; no definite D call. Germline V gene lookup returns CDR1 LGHNA and CDR2 YSLEER. There are 14 residues in the CDR3. Trimming took off 0 bases at V and 0 bases at J, with 6 bases between the two ends. The CDR3, as DNA: TGCGCCAGCAGCCAAGATCTTTACTCCTACGAGCAGTACTTC. This translates into CASSQDLYSYEQYF.

This clonotype was seen many times. The V call is TRBV28, the J call TRBJ1-5; no clear D. In germline, CDR1 is MDHEN, CDR2 SYDVKM. The CDR3 runs 12 residues. Trimming removed 7 bases at V and 6 bases at J, with 10 bases between. The CDR3 DNA sequence: TGTGCCAGCACGTTTTCGGGTCAGCCCCAGCATTTT. Amino acid sequence: CASTFSGQPQHF.

The chain is built from TRBV9 and TRBJ1-3; 8 bases fit TRBD1. The trim removed 2 bases at V and 2 bases at J, leaving 3 bases unmatched. CDR3 size: 15 residues. Germline CDR1 reads SGDLS; CDR2 reads YYNGEE. CDR3 nucleotides: TGTGCCAGCAGCGTTCAGGGGGCCACTGGAAACACCATATATTTT. This translates into CASSVQGATGNTIYF.

In DNA, the CDR3 is TGTGCCAGCAGCGCCCGGTTGGAAAACACCATATATTTT. It is translated as CASSARLENTIYF. J is TRBJ1-3 and V is TRBV5-5; D call uncertain. CDR1 is SGHKS, CDR2 YYEKEE, per germline (reference sequence). V dropped 4 bases and J dropped 6 bases, with 11 bases sitting between them. The CDR3 is 13 residues long.

This chain links TRBV7-9 with TRBJ2-3; 7 nucleotides line up with TRBD2. The CDR3 length is 15 residues. The J segment lost 2 bases and the V segment lost 1 base, leaving 3 bases of the junction unmatched. Germline CDR1 SEHNR, CDR2 FQNEAQ (reference sequence). The CDR3 loop reads CASSLGAGITDTQYF. The CDR3 nucleotides read TGTGCCAGCAGCTTAGGAGCGGGAATCACAGATACGCAGTATTTT.

The chain recombines TRBV5-5 with TRBJ2-2; perhaps TRBD1 as D (5 bases). In germline, CDR1 is SGHKS, CDR2 YYEKEE (reference sequence). The CDR3 has 14 amino acids. Trimming left V 2 bases short and J 3 bases short, with 8 bases between. The CDR3 protein is CASSLQADTGELFF. CDR3 coding DNA: TGTGCCAGCAGCTTACAGGCGGACACCGGGGAGCTGTTTTTT.

With regard to this clonotype: At one of its ends the junction is not consistent with the germline gene, which may arise from a read error. The chain joins TRBV7-2 to TRBJ2-2, with 8 bases fitting TRBD1. The CDR3 extends over 15 amino acids. Germline-derived CDR1 and CDR2 are SGHTA and FQGNSA. CDR3: CASSPPGGNTVELFF. The CDR3 bases are TGTGCCAGCAGCCCCCCAGGGGGCAACACCGTGGAGCTGTTTTTT.

This clonotype was detected only a few times. J is TRBJ2-3 and V is TRBV20-1, with TRBD1 matching over 8 bases. Germline V gene lookup returns CDR1 DFQATT and CDR2 SNEGSKA (reference sequence). CDR3 size: 13 residues. With 6 bases clipped from V and 3 bases from J, the junction kept 5 bases outside the gene matches. DNA of the CDR3: TGCAGTGCCGTCCGACAGGGGACAGATACGCAGTATTTT. The encoded protein is CSAVRQGTDTQYF.

The rearrangement joins TRBV12-3 or TRBV12-4 to TRBJ1-5, with D perhaps matching TRBD1 (5 bases). V shed 5 bases and J shed 7 bases, with 18 bases lying between them. This CDR3 spans 15 amino acids. CDR3 sequence: CASSLRRGRNQPQHF. Here the CDR3 DNA reads TGTGCCAGCAGTCTCCGGAGGGGTAGAAACCAGCCCCAGCATTTT.

The chain combines TRBV6-6 with TRBJ2-4, with TRBD2 identical over 7 bases. The CDR3 runs to 12 residues. Trimming cost V 8 bases and J 15 bases; bases outside gene matches: 13. CDR1 MNHNY and CDR2 SVGAGI come from the germline V gene (reference sequence). CDR3 in amino acids: CASATGLVMAYF. CDR3 DNA: TGTGCCAGCGCTACCGGACTAGTAATGGCGTACTTC.

This clonotype showed up just a few times. The chain is built from TRBV6-5 and TRBJ2-1; D gene unclear. Germline lookup yields CDR1 MNHEY and CDR2 SVGAGI. V was clipped by 5 bases and J by 1 base, with 6 bases between them. This CDR3 comprises 13 residues. The CDR3 here is CASSVGSYNEQFF. CDR3 nucleotides: TGTGCCAGCAGTGTGGGGTCCTACAATGAGCAGTTCTTC.

The J gene is TRBJ2-7, the V gene TRBV2; TRBD2 might be the D (6 bases). This CDR3 comprises 14 residues. Germline assignment: CDR1 SNHLY and CDR2 FYNNEI. V was cut by 8 bases and J by 6 bases, with 20 bases left in between. This CDR3 reads CASSRRWRGREQYF. DNA of the CDR3: TGTGCCAGCTCGCGAAGGTGGAGGGGACGCGAGCAGTACTTC.

This rearrangement joins TRBV20-1 to TRBJ1-2, with no clear D. This CDR3 comprises 14 residues. CDR1 is DFQATT, CDR2 SNEGSKA, per germline (reference sequence). CDR3 in DNA: TGCACCCCCTGGGTGGAGAGTCTTCTGCTTGGCTACACCTTC. Translating gives CTPWVESLLLGYTF.

This clonotype was detected a few times. V and J are TRBV11-2 and TRBJ2-3; perhaps TRBD2 as D (6 bases). CDR3 length equals 17 residues. Per the germline V gene, CDR1 is SGHAT and CDR2 is FQNNGV. Trimming cost V 1 base and J 2 bases, with 16 bases left between them. The CDR3 spells CASSLGRMAGTTDTQYF. The CDR3 DNA is TGTGCCAGCAGCTTAGGGAGGATGGCGGGGACCACAGATACGCAGTATTTT.

The rearrangement uses TRBV27 and TRBJ1-2, with D possibly matching TRBD1 (6 bases). Trimming took off 8 bases at V and 4 bases at J, with 17 bases between the two ends. This CDR3 has 14 amino acids. Germline V gene lookup returns CDR1 MNHEY and CDR2 SMNVEV (reference sequence). The CDR3 DNA is TGTGCCAGCGCCTCAACCGGGACACGCTATGGCTACACCTTC. Its protein is CASASTGTRYGYTF.

This clonotype has a count of ten or more. V usage is TRBV28 and J usage is TRBJ2-7, with a possible D match to TRBD2 (7 bases). The CDR3 spans 14 residues. V dropped 7 bases and J dropped 4 bases, with 17 bases sitting between them. The germline gives CDR1 MDHEN, CDR2 SYDVKM. CDR3 loop: CASTMGGTPYEQYV. DNA for the CDR3: TGTGCCAGCACGATGGGAGGGACACCTTACGAGCAGTACGTC.

The chain carries TRBV10-3 and TRBJ1-6, with D perhaps TRBD1 (6 bases). This CDR3 is 14 amino acids long. Germline V lookup: CDR1 ENHRY, CDR2 SYGVKD. Trimming took 6 bases from V and 8 from J, leaving 14 bases between them. CDR3 amino acids: CAIRSGRGHSPLHF. CDR3 DNA: TGTGCCATCAGGTCCGGCAGGGGCCATTCACCCCTCCACTTT.

This clonotype was recorded many times. V and J are TRBV20-1 and TRBJ1-2; possibly TRBD1 for D (6 bases). The V gene lost 4 bases and the J gene lost 0 bases, with 9 bases spanning the gap. This CDR3 is 13 amino acids long. CDR1 and CDR2 from the germline V gene are DFQATT and SNEGSKA (reference sequence). The CDR3 sequence: CSAKGGANYGYTF. Written as DNA, the CDR3 is TGCAGTGCTAAGGGGGGAGCTAACTATGGCTACACCTTC.

This rearrangement joins TRBV20-1 to TRBJ1-4; weak D call: TRBD1 (5 bases). The germline V gene has CDR1 DFQATT and CDR2 SNEGSKA (reference sequence). Trimming stripped 0 bases from V and 8 bases from J, with 16 bases between. There are 15 residues in the CDR3. The CDR3 sequence: CSARDRAAGYEKLFF. The DNA for the CDR3 is TGCAGTGCTAGAGATCGGGCTGCAGGGTACGAAAAACTGTTTTTT.

This clonotype came up once. The chain couples TRBV7-8 to TRBJ2-7, with a weak D call TRBD1 (5 bases). CDR1 and CDR2 from the germline V gene are SGHVS and FQNEAQ. The CDR3 has 14 residues. The ends were cut back, 1 base at V and 1 base at J, with 8 bases in the middle. The CDR3 bases are TGTGCCAGCAGCTTAGAGGCAGGGTCCTACGAGCAGTACGTC. As protein: CASSLEAGSYEQYV.

This clonotype has a count of ten or more. The chain joins TRBV7-9 to TRBJ1-6; D is undetermined. The CDR3 is 12 residues long. The V end was cut by 3 bases, the J end by 8 bases, with 5 bases between. The germline CDR1 and CDR2 sequences are SEHNR and FQNEAQ (reference sequence). The CDR3 loop is CASSLRDSPLHF. CDR3 sequence (DNA): TGTGCCAGCAGCTTGAGGGATTCACCCCTCCACTTT.

This clonotype was picked up a small number of times. This chain links TRBV5-1 with TRBJ2-7, with D uncertain. CDR1 is SGHRS and CDR2 is YFSETQ in the germline V gene. With 0 bases removed from V and 0 bases from J, the gap between germline ends came to 7 bases. The CDR3 has 14 residues. The CDR3 region has the DNA TGCGCCAGCAGCTTGGCCGTGGGCTCCTACGAGCAGTACGTC. Encoded protein: CASSLAVGSYEQYV.

This chain connects TRBV4-1 to TRBJ1-2, with no clear D. This CDR3 has 15 amino acids. Between the trimmed V and J ends, which lost 1 base and 3 bases, there was a span of 12 bases. Per germline, CDR1 MGHRA and CDR2 YSYEKL. As DNA, the CDR3 is TGCGCCAGCAGCCAAGTCGGGCACCGTGACTATGGCTACACCTTC. Residues: CASSQVGHRDYGYTF.

This clonotype was seen only a few times. The V gene is TRBV6-6, the J gene TRBJ2-7, with D perhaps given as TRBD1 or TRBD2 (5 bases each). Trimming removed 2 bases at V and 3 bases at J, with 20 bases between. CDR1 MNHNY and CDR2 SVGAGI come from the germline V gene (reference sequence). This CDR3 spans 17 amino acids. CDR3 residues: CASSYPPLQEEFYEQYF. CDR3 in DNA: TGTGCCAGCAGTTACCCTCCCCTACAGGAGGAGTTCTACGAGCAGTACTTC.

In its sample, this clonotype was seen a few times. The chain uses TRBV12-3 or TRBV12-4 and TRBJ2-7; tentatively, D is TRBD1 or TRBD2 (5 bases each). The ends were cut back, 3 bases at V and 5 bases at J, with 11 bases in the middle. The CDR3 spans 13 residues. The CDR3 DNA is TGTGCCAGCAGTTTTGCGGGCAGGGACGAGCAGTACGTC. Protein product: CASSFAGRDEQYV.

This clonotype was counted many times. V gene TRBV20-1 combines with J gene TRBJ1-1, with D unclear. The V end lost 3 bases, the J end lost 4 bases, and 9 bases lay between the germline ends. Germline V gene sequence: CDR1 DFQATT, CDR2 SNEGSKA (reference sequence). The CDR3 is made up of 12 amino acids. The CDR3: CSASGSTTEAFF. CDR3 bases: TGCAGTGCTAGTGGTTCGACCACTGAAGCTTTCTTT.

The chain links TRBV9 to TRBJ2-5; a weak D match, TRBD2 (6 bases). This CDR3 has 14 residues. The V end was cut by 4 bases, the J end by 4 bases, with 14 bases between. CDR1 and CDR2 from the germline V gene are SGDLS and YYNGEE. CDR3 loop: CASSQLASTETQYF. The CDR3 DNA is TGTGCCAGCAGCCAACTAGCCTCAACAGAGACCCAGTACTTC.